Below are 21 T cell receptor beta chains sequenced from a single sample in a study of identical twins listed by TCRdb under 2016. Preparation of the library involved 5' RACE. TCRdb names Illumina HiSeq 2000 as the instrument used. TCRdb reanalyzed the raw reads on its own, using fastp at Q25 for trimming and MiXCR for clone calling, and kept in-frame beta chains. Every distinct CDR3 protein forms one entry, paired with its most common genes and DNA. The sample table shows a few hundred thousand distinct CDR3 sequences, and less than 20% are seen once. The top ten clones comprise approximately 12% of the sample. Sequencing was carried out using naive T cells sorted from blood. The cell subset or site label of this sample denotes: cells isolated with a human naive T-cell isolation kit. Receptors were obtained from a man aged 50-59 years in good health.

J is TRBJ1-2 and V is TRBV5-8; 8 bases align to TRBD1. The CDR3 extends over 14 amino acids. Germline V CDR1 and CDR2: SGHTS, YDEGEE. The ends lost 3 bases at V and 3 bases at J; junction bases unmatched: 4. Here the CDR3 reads CASSYRGVDYGYTF. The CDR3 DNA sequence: TGTGCCAGCAGCTACAGGGGGGTCGACTATGGCTACACCTTC. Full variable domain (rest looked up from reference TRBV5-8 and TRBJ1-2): EAGVTQSPTHLIKTRGQQATLRCSPISGHTSVYWYQQALGLGLQFLLWYDEGEERNRGNFPPRFSGRQFPNYSSELNVNALELEDSALYLCASSYRGVDYGYTFGSGTRLTVV.

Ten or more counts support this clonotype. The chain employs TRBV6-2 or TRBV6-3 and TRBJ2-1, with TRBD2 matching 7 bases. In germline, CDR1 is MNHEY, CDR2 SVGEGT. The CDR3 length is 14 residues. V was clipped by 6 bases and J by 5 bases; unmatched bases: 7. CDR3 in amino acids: CASRKSGLNNEQFF. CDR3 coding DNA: TGTGCCAGCAGGAAGTCGGGACTAAACAATGAGCAGTTCTTC.

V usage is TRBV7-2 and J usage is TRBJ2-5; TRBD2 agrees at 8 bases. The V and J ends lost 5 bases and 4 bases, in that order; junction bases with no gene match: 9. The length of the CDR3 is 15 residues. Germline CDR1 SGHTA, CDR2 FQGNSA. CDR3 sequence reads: CASSRASGYGETQYF. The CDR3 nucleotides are TGTGCCAGCAGCCGGGCTAGCGGGTATGGAGAGACCCAGTACTTC.

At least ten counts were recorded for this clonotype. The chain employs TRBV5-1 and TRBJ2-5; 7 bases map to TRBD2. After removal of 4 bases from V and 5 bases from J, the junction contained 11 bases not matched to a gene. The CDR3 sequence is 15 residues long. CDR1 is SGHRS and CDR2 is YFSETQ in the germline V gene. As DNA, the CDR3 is TGCGCCAGCAGCAATGTAGCCAGGGAGGGGGAGACCCAGTACTTC. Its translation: CASSNVAREGETQYF.

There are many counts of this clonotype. CDR3 amino acids: CASSPPGQPFYEQYF. For the CDR3, the DNA is TGTGCCAGCTCACCACCGGGACAGCCTTTTTACGAGCAGTACTTC. V gene TRBV18 combines with J gene TRBJ2-7, with 7 bases that match TRBD1. J lost 4 bases, V lost 0 bases, and 6 bases had no gene match. This CDR3 comprises 15 residues. Germline V gene sequence: CDR1 KGHSH, CDR2 LQKENI. Drawing the rest from reference TRBV18 and TRBJ2-7, the complete variable domain is NAGVMQNPRHLVRRRGQEARLRCSPMKGHSHVYWYRQLPEEGLKFMVYLQKENIIDESGMPKERFSAEFPKEGPSILRIQQVVRGDSAAYFCASSPPGQPFYEQYFGPGTRLTVT.

CDR3 protein: CASSYGGGPNEKLFF. The DNA of the CDR3 is TGTGCCAGCAGTTACGGAGGGGGGCCTAATGAAAAACTGTTTTTT. The V and J genes are TRBV6-5 and TRBJ1-4; weak D call: TRBD1 (6 bases). The germline CDR1 and CDR2 sequences are MNHEY and SVGAGI. V was shortened by 2 bases and J by 3 bases, with 10 bases between the two germline ends. There are 15 residues in the CDR3.

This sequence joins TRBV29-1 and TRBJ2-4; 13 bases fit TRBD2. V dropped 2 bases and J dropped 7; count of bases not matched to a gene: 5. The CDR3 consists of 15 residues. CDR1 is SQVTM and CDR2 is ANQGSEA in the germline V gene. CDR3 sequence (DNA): TGCAGCGTTGAATCACTAGCGGGGGGGCTGAACATTCAGTACTTC. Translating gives CSVESLAGGLNIQYF. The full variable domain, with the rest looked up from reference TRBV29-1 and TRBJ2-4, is SAVISQKPSRDICQRGTSLTIQCQVDSQVTMMFWYRQQPGQSLTLIATANQGSEATYESGFVIDKFPISRPNLTFSTLTVSNMSPEDSSIYLCSVESLAGGLNIQYFGAGTRLSVL.

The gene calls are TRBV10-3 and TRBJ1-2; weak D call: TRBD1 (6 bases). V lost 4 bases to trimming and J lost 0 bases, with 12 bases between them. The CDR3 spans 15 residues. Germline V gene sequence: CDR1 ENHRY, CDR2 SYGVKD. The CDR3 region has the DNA TGTGCCATCAGTGTTTCGGGGGACACTAACTATGGCTACACCTTC. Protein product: CAISVSGDTNYGYTF.

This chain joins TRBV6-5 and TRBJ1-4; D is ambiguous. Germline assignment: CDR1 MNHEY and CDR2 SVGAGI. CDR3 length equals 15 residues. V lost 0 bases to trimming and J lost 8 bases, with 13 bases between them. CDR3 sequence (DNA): TGTGCCAGCAGTTACTCGATGGGCCAGGCGGAAAAACTGTTTTTT. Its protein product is CASSYSMGQAEKLFF.

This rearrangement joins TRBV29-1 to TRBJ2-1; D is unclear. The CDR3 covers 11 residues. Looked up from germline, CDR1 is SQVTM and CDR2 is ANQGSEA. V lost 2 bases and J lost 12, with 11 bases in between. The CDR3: CSVEYFDGQFF. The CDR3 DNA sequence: TGCAGCGTTGAATATTTCGATGGGCAGTTCTTC.

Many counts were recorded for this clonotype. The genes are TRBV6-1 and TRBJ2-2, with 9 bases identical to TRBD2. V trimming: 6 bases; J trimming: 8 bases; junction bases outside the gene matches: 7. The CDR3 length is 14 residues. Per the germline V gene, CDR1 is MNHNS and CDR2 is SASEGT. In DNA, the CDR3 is TGTGCCAGCAGGCTGGGACTAGCAGTTGGGGAGCTGTTTTTT. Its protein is CASRLGLAVGELFF.

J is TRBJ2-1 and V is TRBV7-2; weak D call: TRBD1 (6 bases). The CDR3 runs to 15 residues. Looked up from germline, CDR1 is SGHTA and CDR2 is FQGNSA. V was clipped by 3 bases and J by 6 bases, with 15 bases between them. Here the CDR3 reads CASSFSAFRGNEQFF. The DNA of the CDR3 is TGTGCCAGCAGCTTTAGTGCCTTCAGGGGCAATGAGCAGTTCTTC.

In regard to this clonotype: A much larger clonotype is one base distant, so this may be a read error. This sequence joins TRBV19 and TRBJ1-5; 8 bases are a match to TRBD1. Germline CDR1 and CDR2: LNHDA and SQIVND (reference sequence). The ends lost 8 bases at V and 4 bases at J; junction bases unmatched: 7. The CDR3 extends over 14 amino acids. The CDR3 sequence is CASLVRGQNQPQHF. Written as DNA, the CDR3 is TGTGCCAGTTTGGTCAGGGGGCAGAATCAGCCCCAGCATTTT.

As DNA, the CDR3 is TGTGCCAGCAGGGAAGGGGGCAGGGGGCATCAAGATACGCAGTATTTT. Translating gives CASREGGRGHQDTQYF. The J gene is TRBJ2-3, the V gene TRBV6-2 or TRBV6-3, with 8 bases fitting TRBD1. The CDR3 has 16 residues. Germline assignment: CDR1 MNHEY and CDR2 SVGEGT. Unmatched junction bases numbered 13, after V lost 6 bases and J lost 5 bases.

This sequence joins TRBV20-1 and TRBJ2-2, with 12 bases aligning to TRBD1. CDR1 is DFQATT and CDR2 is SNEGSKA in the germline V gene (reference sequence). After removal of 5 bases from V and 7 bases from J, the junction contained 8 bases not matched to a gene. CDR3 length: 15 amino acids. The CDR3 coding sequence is TGCAGTGCTTCCGGGACAGGGGGCTCGGGCGGGGAGCTGTTTTTT. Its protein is CSASGTGGSGGELFF.

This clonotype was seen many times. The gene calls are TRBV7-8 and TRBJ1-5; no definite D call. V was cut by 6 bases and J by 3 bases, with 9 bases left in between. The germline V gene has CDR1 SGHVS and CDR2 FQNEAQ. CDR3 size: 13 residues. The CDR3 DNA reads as TGTGCCAGCAGTCGGACTGTCAATCAGCCCCAGCATTTT. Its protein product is CASSRTVNQPQHF.

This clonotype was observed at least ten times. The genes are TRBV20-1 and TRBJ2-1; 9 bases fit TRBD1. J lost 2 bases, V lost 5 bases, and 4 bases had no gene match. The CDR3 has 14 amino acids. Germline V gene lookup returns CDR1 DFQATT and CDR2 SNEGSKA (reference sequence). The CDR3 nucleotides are TGCAGTGCTCCCCGGGACAGGGCCTACAATGAGCAGTTCTTC. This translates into CSAPRDRAYNEQFF.

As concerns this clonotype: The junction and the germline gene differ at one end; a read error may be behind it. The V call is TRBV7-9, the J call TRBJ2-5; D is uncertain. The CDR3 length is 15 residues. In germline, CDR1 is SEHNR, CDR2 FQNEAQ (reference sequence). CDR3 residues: CASSLAGSYQETRYF. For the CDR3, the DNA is TGTGCCAGCAGCTTAGCGGGGTCCTACCAAGAGACCCGGTACTTC.

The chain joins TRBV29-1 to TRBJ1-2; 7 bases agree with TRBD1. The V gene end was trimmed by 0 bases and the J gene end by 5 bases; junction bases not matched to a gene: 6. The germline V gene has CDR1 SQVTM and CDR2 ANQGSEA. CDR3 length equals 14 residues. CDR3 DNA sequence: TGCAGCGTTGAAGAGGGGGGACAGATGTATGGCTACACCTTC. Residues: CSVEEGGQMYGYTF. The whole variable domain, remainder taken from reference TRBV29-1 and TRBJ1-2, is SAVISQKPSRDICQRGTSLTIQCQVDSQVTMMFWYRQQPGQSLTLIATANQGSEATYESGFVIDKFPISRPNLTFSTLTVSNMSPEDSSIYLCSVEEGGQMYGYTFGSGTRLTVV.

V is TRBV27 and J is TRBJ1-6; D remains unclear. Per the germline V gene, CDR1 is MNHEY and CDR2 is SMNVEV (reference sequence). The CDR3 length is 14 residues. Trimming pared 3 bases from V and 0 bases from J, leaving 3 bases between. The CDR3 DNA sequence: TGTGCCAGCAGTTTCCACTCCTATAATTCACCCCTCCACTTT. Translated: CASSFHSYNSPLHF.

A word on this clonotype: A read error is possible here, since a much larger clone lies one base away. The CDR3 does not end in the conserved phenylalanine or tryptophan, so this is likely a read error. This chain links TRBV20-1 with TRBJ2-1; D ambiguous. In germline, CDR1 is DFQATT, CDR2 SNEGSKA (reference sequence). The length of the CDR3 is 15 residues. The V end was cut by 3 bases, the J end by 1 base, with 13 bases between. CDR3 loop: CSARVSGPSYNEQFL. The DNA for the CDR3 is TGCAGTGCTAGGGTCTCGGGCCCTTCCTACAATGAGCAGTTCCTC.